The 27 T cell receptor beta chains in this list originate from one sample, sequenced in a study of cytomegalovirus exposure and HLA in healthy donors. The PCR had 60 Vbeta and 13 Jbeta primers. Method: immunoSEQ multiplex PCR; TCRdb's copy keeps in-frame clones and lacks some. The data show more than 110,000 clones, over 65% seen once. The sequencing input was PBMCs. These receptors were taken from a woman aged 25 to 39 in good health and CMV-seronegative.

This CDR3 is CASSLVAGGPDNEQFF. CDR3 DNA: TGTGCCAGCAGCTTGGTGGCGGGAGGGCCGGACAATGAGCAGTTCTTC. The rearrangement joins TRBV5-4 to TRBJ2-1; 9 positions agree with TRBD2. This CDR3 has 16 amino acids. V trimming: 0 bases; J trimming: 5 bases; junction bases outside the gene matches: 6. Germline V gives CDR1 SGHNT, CDR2 YYREEE (reference sequence). The full variable domain, completed using reference TRBV5-4 and TRBJ2-1, is ETGVTQSPTHLIKTRGQQVTLRCSSQSGHNTVSWYQQALGQGPQFIFQYYREEENGRGNFPPRFSGLQFPNYSSELNVNALELDDSALYLCASSLVAGGPDNEQFFGPGTRLTVL.

J is TRBJ2-3 and V is TRBV25-1; 11 nucleotides match TRBD1. The germline gives CDR1 MGHDK, CDR2 SYGVNS. V trimming: 4 bases; J trimming: 4 bases; junction bases outside the gene matches: 4. The CDR3 runs to 15 residues. The CDR3, as DNA: TGTGCCAGCAGTGGGGGGACAGGGGGGGCAGATACGCAGTATTTT. Translating gives CASSGGTGGADTQYF.

On this clone: Germline and junction disagree at one end, which may indicate a read error. The chain combines TRBV7-9 with TRBJ1-5, with D unclear. This CDR3 spans 15 amino acids. Germline loops: CDR1 SEHNR, CDR2 FQNEAQ (reference sequence). The CDR3 DNA is TGTTCCAGCAGCGCAGCAGGCAATAGCAATCAGCCCCAGCATTTT. Its protein is CSSSAAGNSNQPQHF.

In its sample, this clone was seen once. The chain employs TRBV11-2 and TRBJ1-2; D is undetermined. Trimming removed 1 base from V and 3 bases from J, with 12 bases in between. The germline V gene has CDR1 SGHAT and CDR2 FQNNGV. The CDR3 runs to 15 residues. CDR3 in amino acids: CASSLAGANYYGYTF. In DNA, the CDR3 is TGTGCCAGCAGCTTAGCAGGTGCCAATTACTATGGCTACACCTTC.

This clone has a single count. The chain links TRBV9 to TRBJ1-1; D is uncertain. Trimming took 0 bases from V and 5 from J, leaving 14 bases between them. CDR3 length: 15 amino acids. Germline V CDR1 and CDR2: SGDLS, YYNGEE. The CDR3 DNA sequence: TGTGCCAGCAGCGTAGTCGACACCCCGGGGACTGAAGCTTTCTTT. Protein product: CASSVVDTPGTEAFF. The full variable domain, completed using reference TRBV9 and TRBJ1-1, is DSGVTQTPKHLITATGQRVTLRCSPRSGDLSVYWYQQSLDQGLQFLIQYYNGEERAKGNILERFSAQQFPDLHSELNLSSLELGDSALYFCASSVVDTPGTEAFFGQGTRLTVV.

The chain links TRBV6-1 to TRBJ2-4; no firm D call. Per germline, CDR1 MNHNS and CDR2 SASEGT. This CDR3 is built from 16 residues. Trimming pared 0 bases from V and 3 bases from J, leaving 12 bases between. The chain's CDR3 is CASSEAPGLDKNIQYF. The DNA for the CDR3 is TGTGCCAGCAGTGAAGCGCCCGGGTTAGACAAAAACATTCAGTACTTC.

Only a few counts were recorded for this clone. This sequence joins TRBV10-3 and TRBJ2-1; D might be TRBD1 (5 bases). Germline assignment: CDR1 ENHRY and CDR2 SYGVKD. V was clipped by 11 bases and J by 8 bases, with 16 bases between them. CDR3 length: 12 residues. The CDR3 loop is CALGHSGDEQFF. The CDR3 nucleotides read TGTGCCCTTGGACACTCTGGGGATGAGCAGTTCTTC.

The sample holds a few counts of this clone. The CDR3 DNA follows: TGTGCCAGCAGCAACCAACTAGCGGGAGTAGGCGAGCAGTACTTC. Its translation: CASSNQLAGVGEQYF. The chain couples TRBV4-2 to TRBJ2-7; 11 bases fit TRBD2. The CDR3 consists of 15 residues. J lost 6 bases, V lost 5 bases, and 9 bases had no gene match. CDR1 and CDR2 (germline): LGHNA, YNFKEQ.

This clone was counted a few times. The chain couples TRBV18 to TRBJ2-3; 13 bases are a match to TRBD2. The germline CDR1 and CDR2 sequences are KGHSH and LQKENI. Trimming cost V 1 base and J 3 bases; bases outside gene matches: 10. The CDR3 contains 19 residues. The CDR3 region has the DNA TGTGCCAGCTCACCACGACTAGCGGGGGGCCTCGGCCTTACAGATACGCAGTATTTT. This encodes CASSPRLAGGLGLTDTQYF.

The chain has TRBV6-5 and TRBJ2-7; D is perhaps TRBD1 (5 bases). The CDR3 loop spans 13 amino acids. Germline CDR1 MNHEY, CDR2 SVGAGI. Trimming took off 6 bases at V and 9 bases at J, with 18 bases between the two ends. CDR3 loop: CASRPSTAQGQYF. The CDR3 region has the DNA TGTGCCAGCAGACCCTCCACAGCCCAGGGGCAGTACTTC.

This clone was detected a few times. This sample includes further DNA sequences coding for the same CDR3. The chain couples TRBV7-9 to TRBJ2-7, with a weak D call TRBD1 (6 bases). The CDR3 contains 14 residues. CDR1 and CDR2 (germline): SEHNR, FQNEAQ (reference sequence). Trimming stripped 4 bases from V and 0 bases from J, with 10 bases between. The CDR3 DNA reads as TGTGCCAGCAGCTCGGACAGCTACTCCTACGAGCAGTACTTC. It codes for CASSSDSYSYEQYF.

Points on this clone: The same CDR3 also results from other DNA sequences found in this sample. The rearrangement links TRBV20-1 to TRBJ2-1; maybe TRBD2 (5 bases). This CDR3 has 11 amino acids. Trimming cost V 6 bases and J 3 bases, with 6 bases left between them. Germline-derived CDR1 and CDR2 are DFQATT and SNEGSKA (reference sequence). The CDR3 loop reads CSADYYNEQFF. The CDR3 DNA reads TGCAGTGCAGACTACTACAATGAGCAGTTCTTC.

This chain uses TRBV19 with TRBJ1-2; 8 bases align to TRBD1. Trimming cost V 3 bases and J 7 bases; bases outside gene matches: 4. The CDR3 is 13 residues long. Germline V gene lookup returns CDR1 LNHDA and CDR2 SQIVND (reference sequence). The CDR3 sequence: CASSIGQGGGYTF. CDR3 nucleotide sequence: TGTGCCAGTAGTATTGGACAGGGTGGTGGCTACACCTTC.

V is TRBV27 and J is TRBJ1-2; TRBD1 aligns across 7 bases. Trimming removed 6 bases from V and 4 bases from J; junction bases left unmatched: 8. This CDR3 is 14 amino acids long. Germline V gene sequence: CDR1 MNHEY, CDR2 SMNVEV (reference sequence). The CDR3 region is CASRFQGGSYGYTF. CDR3 in DNA: TGTGCCAGCAGGTTCCAGGGGGGAAGCTATGGCTACACCTTC.

The chain is built from TRBV6-1 and TRBJ1-6; 7 bases map to TRBD1. With V trimmed by 4 bases and J by 6 bases, 9 bases remained unmatched. The CDR3 is 16 residues long. The germline gives CDR1 MNHNS, CDR2 SASEGT. The CDR3 spells CASSAAGTARNSPLHF. CDR3 sequence (DNA): TGTGCCAGCAGTGCCGCGGGGACAGCACGTAATTCACCCCTCCACTTT.

The chain carries TRBV27 and TRBJ2-7; 8 nucleotides line up with TRBD1. V gave up 2 bases and J gave up 2 bases; unmatched junction bases: 2. Germline V gives CDR1 MNHEY, CDR2 SMNVEV (reference sequence). The CDR3 spans 14 residues. CDR3 DNA sequence: TGTGCCAGCAGTTTACAACAGGGGGCCTACGAGCAGTACTTC. As protein: CASSLQQGAYEQYF.

The V call is TRBV5-1, the J call TRBJ1-6, with no clear D. This CDR3 region has 17 residues. The germline V gene has CDR1 SGHRS and CDR2 YFSETQ. V lost 0 bases and J 4 bases, leaving 14 bases between the germline ends. The CDR3 nucleotides read TGCGCCAGCAGCTTGGAGATGTCCGAACATTATAATTCACCCCTCCACTTT. Amino acid sequence: CASSLEMSEHYNSPLHF. Using reference TRBV5-1 and TRBJ1-6 for the parts outside the CDR3, the full variable domain is KAGVTQTPRYLIKTRGQQVTLSCSPISGHRSVSWYQQTPGQGLQFLFEYFSETQRNKGNFPGRFSGRQFSNSRSEMNVSTLELGDSALYLCASSLEMSEHYNSPLHFGNGTRLTVT.

This clone was picked up a small number of times. The rearrangement links TRBV6-5 to TRBJ2-7, with D tentatively TRBD1 (6 bases). The CDR3 has 14 residues. CDR1 is MNHEY, CDR2 SVGAGI, per germline. With 6 bases removed from V and 4 bases from J, the gap between germline ends came to 16 bases. Here the CDR3 reads CASRQAGAAYEQYV. The CDR3 region has the DNA TGTGCCAGCAGACAAGCAGGGGCCGCGTACGAGCAGTACGTC.

This chain joins TRBV28 and TRBJ2-3; 14 nucleotides agree with TRBD2. After removal of 4 bases from V and 0 bases from J, the junction contained 9 bases not matched to a gene. Looked up from germline, CDR1 is MDHEN and CDR2 is SYDVKM. The CDR3 sequence is 19 residues long. The CDR3 reads CASSYSGTSGGLSTDTQYF. The CDR3 bases are TGTGCCAGCAGTTACTCCGGGACTAGCGGGGGCCTTAGCACAGATACGCAGTATTTT.

The V and J genes are TRBV2 and TRBJ1-2; D gene ambiguous. Deletions cut 7 bases from V and 2 bases from J, with 8 bases between. Germline V gene lookup returns CDR1 SNHLY and CDR2 FYNNEI. CDR3 length: 12 residues. CDR3 in amino acids: CASTRTNYGYTF. The CDR3 nucleotides are TGTGCCAGCACCCGAACAAACTATGGCTACACCTTC.

In this sample, this clone turned up a few times. The chain is built from TRBV9 and TRBJ2-2, with a possible D match to TRBD1 (5 bases). Looked up from germline, CDR1 is SGDLS and CDR2 is YYNGEE. The CDR3 has 17 residues. With 0 bases removed from V and 0 bases from J, the gap between germline ends came to 12 bases. In DNA form, the CDR3 reads TGTGCCAGCAGCGTAGGTATAAGGGGCGCGAACACCGGGGAGCTGTTTTTT. It codes for CASSVGIRGANTGELFF.

There are a few counts of this clone. The V call is TRBV7-3, the J call TRBJ1-4; 10 positions agree with TRBD1. Trimming took 5 bases from V and 8 from J; bases not matched to a gene: 8. Germline assignment: CDR1 SGHTA and CDR2 FQGTGA. CDR3 size: 15 residues. CDR3 nucleotides: TGTGCCAGCAGCGCCCGACAGGGGGCTTGGGAAAAACTGTTTTTT. It specifies CASSARQGAWEKLFF.

This clone was found a few times. The chain recombines TRBV4-2 with TRBJ2-3, with 8 bases matching TRBD2. This CDR3 contains 16 residues. Unmatched junction bases numbered 8, after V lost 4 bases and J lost 2 bases. Germline CDR1 reads LGHNA; CDR2 reads YNFKEQ. CDR3 DNA: TGTGCCAGCAGCCTTGGCGGGAGGAGGGTCACAGATACGCAGTATTTT. This gives the protein CASSLGGRRVTDTQYF.

This clone was seen once. The chain couples TRBV28 to TRBJ2-3; 11 bases match TRBD1. Trimming cost V 4 bases and J 3 bases; bases outside gene matches: 9. The length of the CDR3 is 17 residues. Germline V CDR1 and CDR2: MDHEN, SYDVKM. Here the CDR3 reads CASSSARTGGLTDTQYF. In nucleotides, the CDR3 is TGTGCCAGCAGTTCAGCCCGGACAGGGGGCTTAACAGATACGCAGTATTTT.

This clone was observed a handful of times. The chain is built from TRBV19 and TRBJ2-4; 8 nucleotides align to TRBD1. The length of the CDR3 is 13 residues. Germline V gene lookup returns CDR1 LNHDA and CDR2 SQIVND (reference sequence). Trimming cost V 5 bases and J 6 bases; bases outside gene matches: 3. The CDR3 DNA reads as TGTGCCAGTAGTGACGACAGGGGAAACATTCAGTACTTC. The encoded protein is CASSDDRGNIQYF.

The V and J genes are TRBV11-2 and TRBJ1-6; perhaps TRBD1 as D (5 bases). The germline gives CDR1 SGHAT, CDR2 FQNNGV. This CDR3 spans 18 amino acids. The V end lost 5 bases, the J end lost 5 bases, and 22 bases lay between the germline ends. This CDR3 reads CASSPSIVLGPNNSPLHF. The CDR3 coding sequence is TGTGCCAGCAGCCCTAGTATTGTATTGGGGCCTAATAATTCACCCCTCCACTTT.

This clone has just a few counts. The chain uses TRBV29-1 and TRBJ1-2, with TRBD1 matching over 8 bases. J gave up 5 bases and V 1 base, and 12 bases lay outside the gene matches. Per the germline V gene, CDR1 is SQVTM and CDR2 is ANQGSEA. CDR3 size: 16 residues. CDR3 DNA sequence: TGCAGCGTTGAAGGCGGACAGGGAGGCCGCCGGTATGGCTACACCTTC. Its translation: CSVEGGQGGRRYGYTF.